Below, 17 T cell receptor delta chains from the same sample are listed, as sequenced in a study of gamma delta lymphoproliferative disorders and STAT genes. Genomic DNA from isolated PBMCs served as the sequencing template. TCRdb reapplied CATT to the multiplex PCR reads. The table records roughly 3,100 delta-chain clones, more than 0.85% of them present only once. The sample taken for sequencing was blood. All receptors come from a human donor in good health.

As for this clone: The TCRdb protein, from a much larger clone, departs from this DNA's translation at residue 6, likely by read error; the protein shown derives from the DNA. The chain couples TRDV2 to TRDJ1, with 9 bases fitting TRDD3. The germline CDR1 and CDR2 sequences are GEAIGNYY and EKD. This CDR3 has 14 residues. Trimming took 3 bases from V and 7 from J; bases not matched to a gene: 8. This CDR3 is CACDAPGDTGKLIF. DNA of the CDR3: TGTGCCTGTGACGCCCCGGGGGATACTGGTAAACTCATCTTT.

This clone has more than one count but fewer than ten. It differs at one base from a far larger clone, so likely a read error. The same CDR3 is also encoded by other DNA sequences in this sample. This chain uses TRDV2 with TRDJ1, with a weak D call TRDD3 (5 bases). With 0 bases removed from V and 4 bases from J, the gap between germline ends came to 20 bases. The CDR3 has 17 residues. Germline CDR1 reads GEAIGNYY; CDR2 reads EKD. This chain's CDR3 is CACDTVEAQGGHDKLIF. The CDR3 region has the DNA TGTGCCTGTGACACCGTAGAAGCCCAGGGGGGTCACGATAAACTCATCTTT.

With regard to this clone: The TCRdb protein, from a much larger clone, departs from this DNA's translation at residue 16, likely by read error; the protein shown derives from the DNA. The chain employs TRDV2 and TRDJ3; 10 bases line up with TRDD3. The CDR3 is 18 residues long. Germline assignment: CDR1 GEAIGNYY and CDR2 EKD. CDR3 sequence: CACDTLGDKSWDTRQTFF. For the CDR3, the DNA is TGTGCCTGTGACACCCTGGGGGATAAATCCTGGGACACCCGACAGACGTTTTTC.

Remarks on this clone: The protein that TCRdb holds for this DNA derives from a much larger clone and differs from the translated DNA at residue 14, which likely indicates a read error; the protein shown here is translated from the DNA. V and J are TRDV1 and TRDJ1, with TRDD3 matching over 10 bases. V lost 8 bases to trimming and J lost 3 bases; unmatched junction nucleotides: 27. The V gene's germline CDR1 is TSWWSYY and CDR2 QGS. The CDR3 sequence is 21 residues long. CDR3 sequence (DNA): TGTGCTCTTTCCGTCGGGCACCCACTTACTGGGGGATGGGGTAGGGCCGATAAACTCATCTTT. This translates into CALSVGHPLTGGWGRADKLIF.

By share of the sample, this clone is large (0.1 to 1%). Other DNA sequences in this specimen translate into the identical CDR3. The chain recombines TRDV2 with TRDJ1; 9 bases map to TRDD3. The trim removed 2 bases at V and 0 bases at J, leaving 6 bases unmatched. The CDR3 has 16 amino acids. CDR1 and CDR2 (germline): GEAIGNYY, EKD. The CDR3: CACDKLGDPYTDKLIF. The CDR3, as DNA: TGTGCCTGTGACAAACTGGGGGACCCGTACACCGATAAACTCATCTTT.

There are a few counts of this clone. TCRdb attributes to this sequence the protein of a much larger clone, which differs from the DNA translation at residue 14; a read error is likely, and the protein displayed is translated from the DNA. The chain employs TRDV2 and TRDJ1; 9 bases line up with TRDD3. The germline CDR1 and CDR2 sequences are GEAIGNYY and EKD. This CDR3 has 15 residues. The CDR3 loop reads CACDTVGDRADKLTF. CDR3 DNA sequence: TGTGCCTGTGACACCGTGGGGGATAGGGCCGATAAACTCACCTTT.

Note on this clone: A far larger clone differs by one base, so this is likely a read error. This sample also contains other DNA sequences that code for the same CDR3. The rearrangement uses TRDV2 and TRDJ1; TRDD3 matches 8 bases. CDR3 length equals 17 residues. The germline CDR1 and CDR2 sequences are GEAIGNYY and EKD. CDR3 coding DNA: TGTGCCTGTGACACCCTAAAGGTACTGGGGGCCACCGATAAACTCATCTTC. Protein: CACDTLKVLGATDKLIF.

To note about this clone: TCRdb lists the protein of a much larger clone for this DNA, which differs at residue 18, so this is likely a read error; the protein given here is translated from the DNA itself. The rearrangement links TRDV2 to TRDJ3, with 8 bases matching TRDD3. Germline V gives CDR1 GEAIGNYY, CDR2 EKD. CDR3 length: 21 residues. For the CDR3, the DNA is TGTGCCTGTGACCCTACCGGTACTGGGGGTTACGGCTCCTGGGACACCCGACGGATGTTTTTC. Residues: CACDPTGTGGYGSWDTRRMFF.

In this sample, this clone turned up a few times. This DNA's translation and the protein TCRdb lists, from a much larger clone, do not match at residue 5, likely due to a read error; the protein shown is translated from the DNA. The chain couples TRDV2 to TRDJ1, with D unclear. The CDR3 covers 15 residues. Trimming pared 3 bases from V and 4 bases from J, leaving 17 bases between. Germline V lookup: CDR1 GEAIGNYY, CDR2 EKD. Here the CDR3 DNA reads TGTGCCTGTGACGCCCTCTTAACTTCGGGCGATAAACTCATCTTT. Its translation is CACDALLTSGDKLIF.

This clone is classed as medium-sized. Other DNA sequences in the sample encode the same CDR3. The CDR3 here is CALGELFVLRSDKLIF. As DNA, the CDR3 is TGTGCTCTTGGGGAACTATTCGTACTCCGGTCCGATAAACTCATCTTT. The chain uses TRDV1 and TRDJ1; D gene uncertain. The CDR3 length is 16 residues. Trimming left V 0 bases short and J 3 bases short, with 14 bases between. The germline V gene has CDR1 TSWWSYY and CDR2 QGS.

Concerning this clone itself: The protein TCRdb gives is from a much larger clone and does not agree with this DNA's translation at residue 6, likely a read error; the protein shown here comes from the DNA. In the same sample, other DNA sequences code for this CDR3. The chain joins TRDV2 to TRDJ1; 7 positions match TRDD3. This CDR3 is 16 amino acids long. Trimming at V came to 1 base and at J to 0 bases, leaving 7 bases not matched to a gene. In germline, CDR1 is GEAIGNYY, CDR2 EKD. The CDR3 sequence: CACDTAGGQYTDKLIF. CDR3 bases: TGTGCCTGTGACACGGCTGGGGGGCAGTACACCGATAAACTCATCTTT.

Concerning this clone itself: This DNA's translation and the protein TCRdb lists, from a much larger clone, do not match at residue 12, likely due to a read error; the protein shown is translated from the DNA. The chain is built from TRDV2 and TRDJ3, with TRDD3 identical over 10 bases. The CDR3 is 21 residues long. From germline, CDR1 is GEAIGNYY and CDR2 EKD. J lost 0 bases, V lost 1 base, and 11 bases had no gene match. The DNA of the CDR3 is TGTGCCTGTGACACGTGGGGGGATACGCGGGAAGGCTCCTGGGACACCCGACAGATGTTTTTC. This translates into CACDTWGDTREGSWDTRQMFF.

This clone was seen more than once but under ten times. This chain links TRDV1 with TRDJ1, with unresolved D. The V gene's germline CDR1 is TSWWSYY and CDR2 QGS. This CDR3 has 16 residues. V dropped 1 base and J dropped 0 bases, with 12 bases sitting between them. CDR3 bases: TGTGCTCTTGGGGAACAACCCGGGGCGTACACCGATAAACTCATCTTT. This sequence encodes CALGEQPGAYTDKLIF.

This clone was counted a few times. The protein given by TCRdb reflects a much larger clone and differs at residue 6 from this DNA's translation, likely from a read error; the protein shown is the DNA's translation. The rearrangement uses TRDV2 and TRDJ1; 8 positions agree with TRDD3. Germline lookup yields CDR1 GEAIGNYY and CDR2 EKD. The ends lost 0 bases at V and 3 bases at J; junction bases unmatched: 5. The length of the CDR3 is 15 residues. The CDR3 reads CACDTAGDRADKLIF. DNA of the CDR3: TGTGCCTGTGACACCGCGGGGGATAGGGCCGATAAACTCATCTTT.

A note on this clone: This likely traces to a read error, being one base from a far larger clone. The same CDR3 is also encoded by other DNA sequences in this sample. This chain joins TRDV2 and TRDJ1; 9 bases line up with TRDD3. CDR3 size: 15 residues. Germline CDR1 reads GEAIGNYY; CDR2 reads EKD. Losses at the gene ends were 3 bases for V and 9 bases for J; bases not matched to a gene: 13. The CDR3 is CACDPLGDTPGELIF. The DNA for the CDR3 is TGTGCCTGTGACCCCCTAGGGGATACGCCAGGGGAACTCATCTTT.

In this sample, this clone turned up a few times. This is likely an artifact of a read error, given a far larger clone one base away. Distinct nucleotide sequences in the sample also encode this CDR3. The V and J genes are TRDV2 and TRDJ1; 13 bases match TRDD3. Trimming cost V 0 bases and J 0 bases; bases outside gene matches: 24. This CDR3 is built from 24 residues. The germline gives CDR1 GEAIGNYY, CDR2 EKD. CDR3 coding DNA: TGTGCCTGTGACACCCTGGGTCTTAGACTGGGGGATACGGAAACCGACCTGTACACCGATAAACTCATCTTT. Protein: CACDTLGLRLGDTETDLYTDKLIF.

This clone was observed a handful of times. This likely stems from a read error, as it lies one base from a far larger clone. Other DNA sequences in the same sample also yield this CDR3. The J gene is TRDJ1, the V gene TRDV2; tentative D call: TRDD3 (5 bases). The V gene's germline CDR1 is GEAIGNYY and CDR2 EKD. The CDR3 length is 17 residues. V gave up 0 bases and J gave up 4 bases, with 20 bases separating them. CDR3 in DNA: TGTGCCTGTGACACCGTAGAGGCCCAAGGGGGTCACGATAAACTCATCTTT. It encodes CACDTVEAQGGHDKLIF.